This T cell receptor beta chain was sequenced during a study of T cell repertoires in cytomegalovirus infection. Study as a whole: HLA-B-restricted CMV epitopes that are well studied, plus recently identified HLA-C-restricted ones, were used by the study.

TCRdb used MiXCR to reprocess the reads, holding one entry per CDR3 protein. The profile shows about 500,000 distinct CDR3 sequences, about 33% of them singletons. As for this clonotype: Its specificity is unknown.

V lost 2 bases and J lost 3; bases outside the gene matches: 10. Germline values: CDR1 SGHRS, CDR2 YFSETQ. This CDR3 comprises 17 residues. The J gene is TRBJ2-3, the V gene TRBV5-1; 9 positions agree with TRBD1. The input for sequencing was cultured PBMCs, taken from culture after CMV antigen stimulation. This TCR came from a human donor in good health (CMV status not recorded). Some clones in this sample may be carry-over from other donors' samples. The CDR3 protein is CASSFLKGQGETDTQYF. Written as DNA, the CDR3 is TGCGCCAGCAGCTTTCTCAAGGGACAGGGAGAGACAGATACGCAGTATTTT.